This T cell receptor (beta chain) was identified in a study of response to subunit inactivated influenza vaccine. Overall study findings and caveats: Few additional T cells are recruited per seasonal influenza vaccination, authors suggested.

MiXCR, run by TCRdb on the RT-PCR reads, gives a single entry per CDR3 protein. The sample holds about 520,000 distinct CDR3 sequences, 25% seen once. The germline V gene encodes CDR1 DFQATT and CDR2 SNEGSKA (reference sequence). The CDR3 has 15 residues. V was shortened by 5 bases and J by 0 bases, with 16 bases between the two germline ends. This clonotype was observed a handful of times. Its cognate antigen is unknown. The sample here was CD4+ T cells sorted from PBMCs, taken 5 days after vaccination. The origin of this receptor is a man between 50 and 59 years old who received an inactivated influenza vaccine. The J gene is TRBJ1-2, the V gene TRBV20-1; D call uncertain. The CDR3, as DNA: TGCAGTGCTTCCCGACGGGAGCACTCTAACTATGGCTACACCTTC. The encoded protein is CSASRREHSNYGYTF.